The 7 T cell receptor beta chains below all came from one sample that was sequenced in a study of shared clonotypes between healthy human individuals. TCRdb keeps only in-frame clones here, not all; method: immunoSEQ multiplex PCR. The sample holds 850,000 to 1,200,000 clones, 75% seen once. Sequenced sample: memory CD4+ T cells sorted from blood. Subset indicated: CD45RA-negative fraction. These receptors all stem from a man aged 18 to 35 in good health.

The rearrangement links TRBV28 to TRBJ2-3; 7 bases line up with TRBD1. V shed 6 bases, J shed 2 bases, and the junction held 17 bases outside the gene matches. The CDR3 totals 18 residues. CDR1 and CDR2 (germline): MDHEN, SYDVKM. The CDR3: CASREPDTGTATTDTQYF. CDR3 bases: TGTGCCAGCAGGGAGCCCGATACCGGGACAGCCACCACAGATACGCAGTATTTT.

DNA for the CDR3: TGTGCCAGTAGTATAGAAGGAGCGGGGAACACTGAAGCTTTCTTT. Its protein product is CASSIEGAGNTEAFF. The chain is built from TRBV19 and TRBJ1-1; D gene unclear. The length of the CDR3 is 15 residues. The V gene's germline CDR1 is LNHDA and CDR2 SQIVND (reference sequence). V was cut by 0 bases and J by 1 base, with 9 bases left in between.

This chain links TRBV28 with TRBJ1-2; 7 positions match TRBD1. The CDR3 is 14 residues long. Germline V lookup: CDR1 MDHEN, CDR2 SYDVKM. V lost 7 bases, J lost 1 base, and 6 bases stayed unmatched. CDR3 sequence (DNA): TGTGCCAGCACCGGGACAGATAATAACTATGGCTACACCTTC. Translated: CASTGTDNNYGYTF.

The chain couples TRBV6-5 to TRBJ2-5; 9 bases map to TRBD1. CDR3 size: 15 residues. V shed 0 bases and J 2 bases; nucleotides not matched to a gene: 1. CDR1 is MNHEY and CDR2 is SVGAGI in the germline V gene. CDR3 bases: TGTGCCAGCAGTTACTCCGGACAGGGGCAAGAGACCCAGTACTTC. Translation gives CASSYSGQGQETQYF.

The chain employs TRBV9 and TRBJ1-2; D is unresolved. The ends were cut back, 3 bases at V and 0 bases at J, with 18 bases in the middle. Germline V CDR1 and CDR2: SGDLS, YYNGEE. This CDR3 has 17 residues. Here the CDR3 reads CASSGGIFSGTNYGYTF. The CDR3 DNA is TGTGCCAGCAGCGGCGGCATTTTCAGCGGCACTAACTATGGCTACACCTTC.

This clone was observed a few times. V gene TRBV6-6 combines with J gene TRBJ1-2; tentatively, D is TRBD1 (5 bases). The CDR3 totals 12 residues. V was pared by 7 bases and J by 9 bases, with 15 bases between. The germline V gene has CDR1 MNHNY and CDR2 SVGAGI (reference sequence). In DNA form, the CDR3 reads TGTGCCAGCATGGGTCAGGGACTAAGCTACACCTTC. Amino acids: CASMGQGLSYTF.

The DNA for the CDR3 is TGTGCCAGCAGCTTGGCCGACACGAGAGGCTACACCTTC. Translated, it gives CASSLADTRGYTF. This sequence joins TRBV5-6 and TRBJ1-2; D ambiguous. This CDR3 has 13 residues. Per germline, CDR1 SGHDT and CDR2 YYEEEE. V was cut by 0 bases and J by 8 bases, with 11 bases left in between.